Listed below are T cell receptor beta chains from one sample, sequenced in a study of cytomegalovirus exposure and HLA in healthy donors. Measured with immunoSEQ multiplex PCR; TCRdb has only the in-frame clones, and not every one. The data contain some 150,000 clones, around 82% of them singletons. Sequenced: PBMCs. The receptor source for this set is a man between 45 and 60 years old in good health and CMV-seronegative. CDR3s include the opening cysteine and the closing phenylalanine or tryptophan. The order of the fields is V gene, J gene, D gene, clone size, CDR3 protein, CDR3 DNA. D genes are given only for firm matches. A clone size is listed for some rows: how often the clone was seen (once, few, many), or a class if it is expanded.

v_call: TRBV5-1
j_call: TRBJ1-4
d_call: TRBD1
clone_size: few
cdr3_aa: CASSPKTGLGEKLFF
cdr3_nt: TGCGCCAGCAGCCCCAAGACAGGGCTCGGGGAAAAACTGTTTTTT

v_call: TRBV6-1
j_call: TRBJ1-1
d_call: -
clone_size: few
cdr3_aa: CASSESPGVTEAFF
cdr3_nt: TGTGCCAGCAGTGAATCCCCAGGCGTAACTGAAGCTTTCTTT

v_call: TRBV5-1
j_call: TRBJ1-1
d_call: -
clone_size: -
cdr3_aa: CASSLETGSNTEAFF
cdr3_nt: TGCGCCAGCAGCTTGGAGACAGGAAGTAACACTGAAGCTTTCTTT

v_call: TRBV30
j_call: TRBJ2-3
d_call: TRBD1
clone_size: -
cdr3_aa: CAWSKGIAGQGIFSTDTQYF
cdr3_nt: TGTGCCTGGAGTAAGGGTATCGCGGGACAGGGGATTTTTAGCACAGATACGCAGTATTTT

v_call: TRBV30
j_call: TRBJ2-1
d_call: TRBD2
clone_size: -
cdr3_aa: CAWSVAGGGPNEQFF
cdr3_nt: TGTGCCTGGAGTGTAGCGGGGGGGGGCCCCAATGAGCAGTTCTTC

v_call: TRBV5-1
j_call: TRBJ1-6
d_call: -
clone_size: -
cdr3_aa: CASSLGRINNSPLHF
cdr3_nt: TGCGCCAGCAGCTTGGGGCGGATAAATAATTCACCCCTCCACTTT

v_call: TRBV13
j_call: TRBJ1-6
d_call: -
clone_size: -
cdr3_aa: CASSLAGLNSPLHF
cdr3_nt: TGTGCCAGCAGCTTGGCAGGGTTAAATTCACCCCTCCACTTT

v_call: TRBV18
j_call: TRBJ2-7
d_call: TRBD1
clone_size: -
cdr3_aa: CASSPGQATYEQYF
cdr3_nt: TGTGCCAGCTCACCCGGACAGGCCACCTACGAGCAGTACTTC

v_call: TRBV13
j_call: TRBJ2-7
d_call: TRBD1
clone_size: -
cdr3_aa: CASSQEGWTGSYEQYF
cdr3_nt: TGTGCCAGCAGCCAAGAGGGGTGGACAGGGAGCTACGAGCAGTACTTC

v_call: TRBV9
j_call: TRBJ1-3
d_call: -
clone_size: -
cdr3_aa: CASSALGGPASGNTIYF
cdr3_nt: TGTGCCAGCAGCGCCCTCGGGGGTCCGGCCTCTGGAAACACCATATATTTT

v_call: TRBV29-1
j_call: TRBJ1-2
d_call: TRBD1
clone_size: -
cdr3_aa: CSVDPGQGREGGYTF
cdr3_nt: TGCAGCGTTGACCCGGGACAGGGCCGGGAGGGTGGCTACACCTTC

v_call: TRBV2
j_call: TRBJ2-1
d_call: -
clone_size: -
cdr3_aa: CATARTYNEQFF
cdr3_nt: TGTGCCACAGCGAGGACCTACAATGAGCAGTTCTTC

v_call: TRBV10-2
j_call: TRBJ2-7
d_call: -
clone_size: once
cdr3_aa: CASSGTGAGYEQYF
cdr3_nt: TGCGCCAGCAGTGGTACGGGAGCGGGTTACGAGCAGTACTTC

v_call: TRBV6-1
j_call: TRBJ1-2
d_call: -
clone_size: -
cdr3_aa: CASSTGRDGYTF
cdr3_nt: TGTGCCAGCAGCACAGGGAGAGATGGCTACACCTTC

v_call: TRBV7-2
j_call: TRBJ2-5
d_call: TRBD2
clone_size: -
cdr3_aa: CASSFQSGGEETQYF
cdr3_nt: TGTGCCAGCAGCTTCCAGAGCGGGGGGGAAGAGACCCAGTACTTC

v_call: TRBV6-5
j_call: TRBJ1-5
d_call: -
clone_size: -
cdr3_aa: CASSYSGTRRNQPQHF
cdr3_nt: TGTGCCAGCAGTTACTCCGGGACTAGGAGAAATCAGCCCCAGCATTTT

v_call: TRBV9
j_call: TRBJ2-3
d_call: -
clone_size: -
cdr3_aa: CASSPPGSISTDTQYF
cdr3_nt: TGTGCCAGCAGTCCCCCGGGTAGTATAAGCACAGATACGCAGTATTTT

v_call: TRBV4-2
j_call: TRBJ2-5
d_call: TRBD2
clone_size: -
cdr3_aa: CASSQGASGRNPETQYF
cdr3_nt: TGTGCCAGCAGCCAAGGGGCTAGCGGGAGAAACCCAGAGACCCAGTACTTC

v_call: TRBV5-1
j_call: TRBJ2-3
d_call: -
clone_size: once
cdr3_aa: CASSLERVTDTQYF
cdr3_nt: TGCGCCAGCAGCTTGGAGAGGGTCACAGATACGCAGTATTTT

v_call: TRBV28
j_call: TRBJ2-7
d_call: TRBD1
clone_size: -
cdr3_aa: CASRPPAGGLYEQYF
cdr3_nt: TGTGCCAGCAGGCCACCGGCAGGGGGTCTATACGAGCAGTACTTC

v_call: TRBV15
j_call: TRBJ2-3
d_call: -
clone_size: few
cdr3_aa: CATSRSLERTDTQYF
cdr3_nt: TGTGCCACCAGCAGATCTCTAGAGCGGACAGATACGCAGTATTTT

v_call: TRBV19
j_call: TRBJ1-5
d_call: TRBD1
clone_size: -
cdr3_aa: CASRPPPGQRIYSNQPQHF
cdr3_nt: TGTGCCAGCCGGCCACCCCCGGGACAGAGGATATATAGCAATCAGCCCCAGCATTTT